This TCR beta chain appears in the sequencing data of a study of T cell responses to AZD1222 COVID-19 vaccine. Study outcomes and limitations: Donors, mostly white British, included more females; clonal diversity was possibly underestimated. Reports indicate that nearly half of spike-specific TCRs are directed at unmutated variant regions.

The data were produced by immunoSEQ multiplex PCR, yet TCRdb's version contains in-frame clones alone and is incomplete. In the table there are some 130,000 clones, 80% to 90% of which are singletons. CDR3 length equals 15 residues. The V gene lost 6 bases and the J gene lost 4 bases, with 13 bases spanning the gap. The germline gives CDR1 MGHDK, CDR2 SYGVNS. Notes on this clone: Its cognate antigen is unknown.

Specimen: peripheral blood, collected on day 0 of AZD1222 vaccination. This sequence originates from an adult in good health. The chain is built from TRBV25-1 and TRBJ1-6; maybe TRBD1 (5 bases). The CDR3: CASSHRDFYNSPLHF. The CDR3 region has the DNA TGTGCCAGCAGCCACCGGGACTTTTATAATTCACCCCTCCACTTT.